This T cell receptor beta chain was captured by sequencing in a study of breast tumors, draining lymph nodes, adjacent tissues. Study-wide findings and caveats: Tumor repertoires ranked between lymph nodes and nontumor tissue in diversity, with V and J gene preferences. The lymph node origin of tumor T cells was framed as consistent with a hypothesis, not demonstrated.

This CDR3 comprises 13 residues. V gave up 5 bases and J gave up 4 bases, with 11 bases separating them. Germline lookup yields CDR1 SEHNR and CDR2 FQNEAQ (reference sequence). This clonotype was seen ten or more times. Its target is not known. Axillary draining lymph nodes of breast cancer patients supplied the node samples. TCRdb reprocessed the multiplex PCR reads with MiXCR, giving one entry per CDR3 protein. Of approximately 130,000 distinct CDR3 sequences in the sample, 21% were seen once. The source is a female donor with breast cancer. Some clones in this sample may be carry-over from other donors' samples. This sequence joins TRBV7-9 and TRBJ2-5, with TRBD1 as a possible D gene (6 bases). Sample: axillary lymph node tissue. The CDR3 DNA follows: TGTGCCAGCAGCCCCACAGGGACAGAGACCCAGTACTTC. Translating gives CASSPTGTETQYF.